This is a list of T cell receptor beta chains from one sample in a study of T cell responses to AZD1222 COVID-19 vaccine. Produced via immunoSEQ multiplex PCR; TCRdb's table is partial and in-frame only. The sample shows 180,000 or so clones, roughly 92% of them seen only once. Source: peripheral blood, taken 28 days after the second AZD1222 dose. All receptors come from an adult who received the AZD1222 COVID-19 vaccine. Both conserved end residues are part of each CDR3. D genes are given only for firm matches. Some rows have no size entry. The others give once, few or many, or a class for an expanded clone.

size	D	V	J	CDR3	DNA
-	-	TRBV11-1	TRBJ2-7	CASSGRRYEQYF	TGTGCCAGCAGCGGGAGGCGCTACGAGCAGTACTTC
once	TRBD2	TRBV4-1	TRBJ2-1	CASSGRTSRYFVADNEQFF	TGCGCCAGCAGCGGCCGGACTAGTCGATACTTCGTAGCCGACAATGAGCAGTTCTTC
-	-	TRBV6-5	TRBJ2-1	CASPARKDGNEQFF	TGTGCCAGCCCCGCCAGGAAAGATGGGAATGAGCAGTTCTTC
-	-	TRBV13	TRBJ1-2	CASSLGPGSGYTF	TGTGCCAGCAGCTTAGGTCCGGGATCTGGCTACACCTTC
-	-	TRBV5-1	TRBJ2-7	CASSPGDSPYEQYF	TGCGCCAGCAGCCCGGGGGACAGCCCCTACGAGCAGTACTTC
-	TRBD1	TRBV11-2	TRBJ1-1	CASSFGTANTEAFF	TGTGCCAGCAGCTTCGGGACAGCAAACACTGAAGCTTTCTTT
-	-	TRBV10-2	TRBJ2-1	CASSSATWAESSYNEQFF	TGCGCCAGCAGTTCAGCCACTTGGGCCGAGAGCTCCTACAATGAGCAGTTCTTC
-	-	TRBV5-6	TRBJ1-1	CASSLVGHMNTEAFF	TGTGCCAGCAGCTTGGTAGGACATATGAACACTGAAGCTTTCTTT
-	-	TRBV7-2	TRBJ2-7	CASSLIRALAYEQYF	TGTGCCAGCAGCTTGATCCGGGCCCTTGCCTACGAGCAGTACTTC
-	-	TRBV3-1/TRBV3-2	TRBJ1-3	CASSQGSWSGNTIYF	TGTGCCAGCAGCCAAGGTTCTTGGTCTGGAAACACCATATATTTT
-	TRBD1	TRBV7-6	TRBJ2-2	CASSAGTVNTGELFF	TGTGCCAGCAGCGCCGGGACAGTGAACACCGGGGAGCTGTTTTTT
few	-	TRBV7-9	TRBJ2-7	CASSRGPYEQYF	TGTGCCAGCAGCCGTGGGCCCTACGAGCAGTACTTC
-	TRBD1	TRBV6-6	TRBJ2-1	CASSYGQGHLYNEQFF	TGTGCCAGCAGTTACGGACAGGGACATCTCTACAATGAGCAGTTCTTC
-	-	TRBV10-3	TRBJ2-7	CAISAGPTPSYEQYF	TGTGCCATCAGTGCGGGACCTACCCCATCCTACGAGCAGTACTTC
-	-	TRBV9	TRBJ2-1	CASSVVDRSPYNEQFF	TGTGCCAGCAGCGTAGTCGACAGATCCCCATACAATGAGCAGTTCTTC
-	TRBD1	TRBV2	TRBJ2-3	CARTGISDTQYF	TGTGCCAGGACAGGGATATCAGATACGCAGTATTTT
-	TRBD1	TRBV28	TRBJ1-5	CASSWRQGAGNQPQHF	TGTGCCAGCAGTTGGAGGCAGGGGGCCGGCAATCAGCCCCAGCATTTT
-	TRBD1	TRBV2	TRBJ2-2	CASRGTGGWTGELFF	TGTGCCAGCAGGGGTACAGGGGGGTGGACCGGGGAGCTGTTTTTT
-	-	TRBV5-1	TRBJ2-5	CASSQQGKETQYF	TGCGCCAGCAGCCAGCAGGGGAAAGAGACCCAGTACTTC
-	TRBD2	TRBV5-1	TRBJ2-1	CASSSRLAGGLNEQFF	TGCGCCAGCAGCTCCAGACTAGCGGGGGGGCTTAATGAGCAGTTCTTC
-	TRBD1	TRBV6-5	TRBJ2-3	CASSRQGVLDTQYF	TGTGCCAGCAGTCGACAGGGAGTCTTAGATACGCAGTATTTT
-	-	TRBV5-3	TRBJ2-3	CARSLASTDTQYF	TGTGCCAGAAGCTTGGCTAGCACAGATACGCAGTATTTT
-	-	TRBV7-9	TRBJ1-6	CASGLKQRGNSPLHF	TGTGCCAGCGGACTGAAACAGAGGGGTAATTCACCCCTCCACTTT